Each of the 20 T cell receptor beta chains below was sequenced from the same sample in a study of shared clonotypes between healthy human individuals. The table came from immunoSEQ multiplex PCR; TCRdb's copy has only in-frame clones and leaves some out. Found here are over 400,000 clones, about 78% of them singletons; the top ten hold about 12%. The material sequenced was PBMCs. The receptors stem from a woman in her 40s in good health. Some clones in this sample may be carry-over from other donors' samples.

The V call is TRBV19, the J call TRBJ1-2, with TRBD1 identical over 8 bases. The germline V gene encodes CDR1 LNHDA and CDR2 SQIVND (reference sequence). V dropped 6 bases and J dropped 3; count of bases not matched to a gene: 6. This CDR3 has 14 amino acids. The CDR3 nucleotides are TGTGCCAGTAGCAACAGGGGGTGGGACTATGGCTACACCTTC. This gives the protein CASSNRGWDYGYTF.

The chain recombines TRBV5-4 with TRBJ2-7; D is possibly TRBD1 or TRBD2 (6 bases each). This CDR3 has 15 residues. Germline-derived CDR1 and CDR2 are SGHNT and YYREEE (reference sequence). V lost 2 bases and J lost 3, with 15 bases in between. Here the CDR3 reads CASSFEGGWYYEQYF. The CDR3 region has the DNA TGTGCCAGCAGCTTTGAGGGGGGATGGTACTACGAGCAGTACTTC.

This CDR3 is CASSPTSRQGSTDTQYF. The CDR3 coding sequence is TGCGCCAGCAGCCCCACCTCCCGGCAGGGGAGCACAGATACGCAGTATTTT. V is TRBV4-1 and J is TRBJ2-3, with a possible D match to TRBD1 (6 bases). There are 17 residues in the CDR3. V lost 4 bases and J 0 bases, leaving 17 bases between the germline ends. Germline values: CDR1 MGHRA, CDR2 YSYEKL.

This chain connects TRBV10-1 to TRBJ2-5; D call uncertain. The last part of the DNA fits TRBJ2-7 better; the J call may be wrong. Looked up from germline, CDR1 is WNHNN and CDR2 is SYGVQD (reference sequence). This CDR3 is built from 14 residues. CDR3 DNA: TGCGCCAGCAGTGATTTCGGCGGAACCTACGAGCAGTACTTC. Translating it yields CASSDFGGTYEQYF.

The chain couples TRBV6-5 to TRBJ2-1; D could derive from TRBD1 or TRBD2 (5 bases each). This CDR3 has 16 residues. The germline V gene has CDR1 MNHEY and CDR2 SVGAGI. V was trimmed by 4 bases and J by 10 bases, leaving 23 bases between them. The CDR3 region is CASSSGTPTGSVEQFF. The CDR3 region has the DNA TGTGCCAGCAGTTCTGGGACCCCAACGGGGTCGGTGGAGCAGTTCTTC.

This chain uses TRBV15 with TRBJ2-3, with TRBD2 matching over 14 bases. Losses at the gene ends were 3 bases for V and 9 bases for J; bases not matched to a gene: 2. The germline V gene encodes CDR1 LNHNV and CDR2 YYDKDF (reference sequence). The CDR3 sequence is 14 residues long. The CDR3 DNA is TGTGCCACCAGCAGCGGACTAGCGGGAGGCACGCAGTATTTT. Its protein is CATSSGLAGGTQYF.

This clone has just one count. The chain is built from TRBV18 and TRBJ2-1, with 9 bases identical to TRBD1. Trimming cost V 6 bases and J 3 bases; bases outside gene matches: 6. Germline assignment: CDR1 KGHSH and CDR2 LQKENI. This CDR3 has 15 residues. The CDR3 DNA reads TGTGCCAGCTCGCCCGGGACAGGGAACTACAATGAGCAGTTCTTC. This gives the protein CASSPGTGNYNEQFF.

The CDR3 reads CASSSGQGEYGYTF. The CDR3 bases are TGTGCCAGTAGTAGCGGACAGGGCGAATATGGCTACACCTTC. The V call is TRBV19, the J call TRBJ1-2, with 8 bases lining up with TRBD1. Germline trimming cut 4 bases from V and 5 bases from J; bases unmatched to any gene: 6. Germline CDR1 and CDR2: LNHDA and SQIVND (reference sequence). The CDR3 is 14 residues long.

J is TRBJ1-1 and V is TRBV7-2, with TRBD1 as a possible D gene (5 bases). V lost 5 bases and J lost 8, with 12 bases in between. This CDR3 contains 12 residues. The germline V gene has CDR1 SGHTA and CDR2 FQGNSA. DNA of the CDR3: TGTGCCAGCAGCCCCCGGGGGTCCGAAGCTTTCTTT. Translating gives CASSPRGSEAFF.

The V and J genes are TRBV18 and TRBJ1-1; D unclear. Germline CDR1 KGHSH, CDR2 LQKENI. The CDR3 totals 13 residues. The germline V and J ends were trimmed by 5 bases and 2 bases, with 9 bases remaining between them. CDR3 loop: CASSEQPNTEAFF. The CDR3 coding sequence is TGTGCCAGCTCAGAACAGCCCAACACTGAAGCTTTCTTT.

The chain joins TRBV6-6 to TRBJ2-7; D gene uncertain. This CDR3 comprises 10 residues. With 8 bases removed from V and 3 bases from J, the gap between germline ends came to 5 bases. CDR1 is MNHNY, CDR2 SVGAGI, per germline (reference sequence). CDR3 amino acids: CASGRYEQYF. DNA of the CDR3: TGTGCCAGCGGACGCTACGAGCAGTACTTC.

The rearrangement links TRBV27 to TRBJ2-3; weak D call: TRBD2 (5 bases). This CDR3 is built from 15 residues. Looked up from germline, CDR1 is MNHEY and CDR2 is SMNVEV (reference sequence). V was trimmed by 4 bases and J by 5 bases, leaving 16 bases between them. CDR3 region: CASSSRLALRDTQYF. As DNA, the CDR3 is TGTGCCAGCAGTTCCAGGTTAGCGTTACGAGATACGCAGTATTTT.

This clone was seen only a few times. CDR3 nucleotides: TGCGCCAGCAGCCTCACGGCCGGAGGACTAGCGGGAGTCACCGGGGAGCTGTTTTTT. Residues: CASSLTAGGLAGVTGELFF. The chain uses TRBV5-1 and TRBJ2-2; 13 bases match TRBD2. V lost 4 bases to trimming and J lost 4 bases; unmatched junction nucleotides: 13. This CDR3 has 19 residues. CDR1 SGHRS and CDR2 YFSETQ come from the germline V gene. The complete variable domain, with remaining parts taken from reference TRBV5-1 and TRBJ2-2, reads KAGVTQTPRYLIKTRGQQVTLSCSPISGHRSVSWYQQTPGQGLQFLFEYFSETQRNKGNFPGRFSGRQFSNSRSEMNVSTLELGDSALYLCASSLTAGGLAGVTGELFFGEGSRLTVL.

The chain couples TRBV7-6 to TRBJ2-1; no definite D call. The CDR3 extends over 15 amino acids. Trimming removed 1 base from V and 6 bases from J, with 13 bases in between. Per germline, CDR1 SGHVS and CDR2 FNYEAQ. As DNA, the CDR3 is TGTGCCAGCAGCTTAGTCTTCCCTACCCTCAATGAGCAGTTCTTC. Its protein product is CASSLVFPTLNEQFF.

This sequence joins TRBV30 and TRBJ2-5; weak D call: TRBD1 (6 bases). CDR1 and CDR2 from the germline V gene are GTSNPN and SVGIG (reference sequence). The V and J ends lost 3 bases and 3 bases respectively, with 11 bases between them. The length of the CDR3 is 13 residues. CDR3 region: CAWSAGVEETQYF. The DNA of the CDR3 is TGTGCCTGGAGCGCAGGGGTAGAAGAGACCCAGTACTTC.

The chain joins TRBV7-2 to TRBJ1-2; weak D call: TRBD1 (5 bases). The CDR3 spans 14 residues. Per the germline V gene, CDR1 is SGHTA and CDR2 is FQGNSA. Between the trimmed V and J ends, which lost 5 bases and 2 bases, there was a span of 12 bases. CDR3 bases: TGTGCCAGCAGCCCCAGGGTCCGGAACTATGGCTACACCTTC. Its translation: CASSPRVRNYGYTF.

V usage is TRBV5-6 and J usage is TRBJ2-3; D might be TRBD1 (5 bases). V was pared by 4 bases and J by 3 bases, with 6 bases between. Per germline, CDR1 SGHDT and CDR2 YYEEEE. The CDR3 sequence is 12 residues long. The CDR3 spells CASSAGTDTQYF. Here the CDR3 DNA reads TGTGCCAGCAGCGCAGGGACAGATACGCAGTATTTT.

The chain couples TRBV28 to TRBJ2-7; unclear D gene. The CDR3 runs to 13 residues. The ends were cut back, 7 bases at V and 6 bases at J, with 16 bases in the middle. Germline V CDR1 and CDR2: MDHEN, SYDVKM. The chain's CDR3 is CASTLFLSAEQYF. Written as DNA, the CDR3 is TGTGCCAGCACCCTTTTTCTGTCTGCCGAGCAGTACTTC.

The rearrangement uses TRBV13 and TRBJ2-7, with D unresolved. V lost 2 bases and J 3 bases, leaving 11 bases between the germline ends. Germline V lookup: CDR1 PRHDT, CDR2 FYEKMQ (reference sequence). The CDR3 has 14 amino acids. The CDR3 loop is CASSLFGQDYEQYF. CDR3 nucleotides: TGTGCCAGCAGCTTATTCGGGCAGGACTACGAGCAGTACTTC.

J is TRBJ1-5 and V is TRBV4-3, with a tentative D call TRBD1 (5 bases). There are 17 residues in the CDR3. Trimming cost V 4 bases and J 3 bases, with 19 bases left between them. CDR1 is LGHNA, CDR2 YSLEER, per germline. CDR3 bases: TGCGCCAGCAGCCCCTCAAGGGCGCGGGGCGTCAATCAGCCCCAGCATTTT. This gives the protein CASSPSRARGVNQPQHF.